One sample yielded the 29 T cell receptor beta chains listed below, sequenced in a study of shared clonotypes between healthy human individuals. Method: immunoSEQ multiplex PCR; TCRdb's copy keeps in-frame clones and lacks some. This table holds roughly 2,000,000 clones, approximately 92% found once. Terminally differentiated effector memory CD45RA+ cells were excluded by CCR7 positive selection of CD45RO-negative cells. The sequencing input was naive CD8+ T cells from PBMCs. All receptors derive from a young man in good health. Some clones in this sample may be carry-over from other donors' samples.

This chain uses TRBV7-9 with TRBJ2-1, with D possibly being TRBD2 (6 bases). Between the trimmed V and J ends, which lost 2 bases and 8 bases, there was a span of 13 bases. Germline assignment: CDR1 SEHNR and CDR2 FQNEAQ (reference sequence). CDR3 length: 14 amino acids. CDR3 protein: CASSLIGRGDEQFF. CDR3 in DNA: TGTGCCAGCAGCTTAATCGGGAGAGGGGATGAGCAGTTCTTC.

This clone was counted a few times. The chain is built from TRBV30 and TRBJ2-7; D is ambiguous. V shed 0 bases and J shed 0 bases, with 9 bases lying between them. The CDR3 is 14 amino acids. Germline V gene sequence: CDR1 GTSNPN, CDR2 SVGIG (reference sequence). This CDR3 is CAWSVLGLSYEQYF. The CDR3, as DNA: TGTGCCTGGAGTGTATTAGGTCTCTCCTACGAGCAGTACTTC. Combining the CDR3 with reference TRBV30 and TRBJ2-7 gives the whole variable domain SQTIHQWPATLVQPVGSPLSLECTVEGTSNPNLYWYRQAAGRGLQLLFYSVGIGQISSEVPQNLSASRPQDRQFILSSKKLLLSDSGFYLCAWSVLGLSYEQYFGPGTRLTVT.

The V call is TRBV5-1, the J call TRBJ2-1; 11 bases line up with TRBD2. The CDR3 sequence is 16 residues long. J was trimmed by 8 bases and V by 4 bases; bases with no gene match: 11. Germline V gene sequence: CDR1 SGHRS, CDR2 YFSETQ. The CDR3 DNA is TGCGCCAGCAGCACGGAGGGACTAGCGGCTTTCTATGAGCAGTTCTTC. It translates to CASSTEGLAAFYEQFF.

The J gene is TRBJ2-1, the V gene TRBV10-3, with a tentative D call TRBD2 (7 bases). V was trimmed by 10 bases and J by 10 bases, leaving 23 bases between them. Germline CDR1 reads ENHRY; CDR2 reads SYGVKD. The CDR3 is 14 residues long. The DNA for the CDR3 is TGTGCCACCAGAGGGGGGACGGCGGGAGTGGAGCAGTTCTTC. Protein product: CATRGGTAGVEQFF.

The chain is built from TRBV4-1 and TRBJ2-1; maybe TRBD2 (5 bases). The CDR3 runs 15 residues. Germline loops: CDR1 MGHRA, CDR2 YSYEKL. Trimming left V 4 bases short and J 5 bases short, with 15 bases between. The CDR3 DNA reads TGCGCCAGCAGCCTAGCTAGCAGCCTTAACAATGAGCAGTTCTTC. Residues: CASSLASSLNNEQFF.

The chain links TRBV6-9 to TRBJ2-3; D uncertain. V shed 3 bases and J shed 1 base, with 20 bases lying between them. This CDR3 spans 18 amino acids. CDR1 and CDR2 (germline): MNHGY, SVAAGI. The CDR3 region has the DNA TGTGCCAGCAGTTACCGACACATAGCCTTAGATTGCACAGATACGCAGTATTTT. Protein: CASSYRHIALDCTDTQYF.

V is TRBV27 and J is TRBJ1-1, with a tentative D call TRBD1 (6 bases). Trimming left V 8 bases short and J 1 base short, with 11 bases between. The CDR3 consists of 13 residues. Germline values: CDR1 MNHEY, CDR2 SMNVEV (reference sequence). The CDR3 reads CASAPGENTEAFF. The CDR3 coding sequence is TGTGCCAGCGCCCCAGGGGAGAACACTGAAGCTTTCTTT.

A remark on this clone: The same CDR3 also results from other DNA sequences found in this sample. V usage is TRBV5-6 and J usage is TRBJ2-2; no clear D. Germline V gene sequence: CDR1 SGHDT, CDR2 YYEEEE. The CDR3 consists of 12 residues. Trimming took off 0 bases at V and 6 bases at J, with 3 bases between the two ends. The chain's CDR3 is CASSLVAGELFF. CDR3 DNA: TGTGCCAGCAGCTTGGTCGCCGGGGAGCTGTTTTTT.

The CDR3, as DNA: TGCGCCAGCAGCCTCCGGACTATGGGACTAGAGCAGTTCTTC. It yields the protein CASSLRTMGLEQFF. The chain couples TRBV4-1 to TRBJ2-1; 7 bases map to TRBD2. The CDR3 covers 14 residues. The V gene end was trimmed by 4 bases and the J gene end by 10 bases; junction bases not matched to a gene: 10. Germline CDR1 is MGHRA and CDR2 is YSYEKL.

The chain has TRBV6-5 and TRBJ2-1, with D perhaps TRBD2 (6 bases). The CDR3 is made up of 13 amino acids. Deletions cut 6 bases from V and 6 bases from J, with 12 bases between. Germline V lookup: CDR1 MNHEY, CDR2 SVGAGI. CDR3 in DNA: TGTGCCAGCAGCCCGACTAGTCCCAATGAGCAGTTCTTC. Its protein product is CASSPTSPNEQFF.

The J gene is TRBJ2-3, the V gene TRBV5-1; 7 bases match TRBD2. The CDR3 extends over 14 amino acids. V was clipped by 5 bases and J by 4 bases; unmatched bases: 7. In germline, CDR1 is SGHRS, CDR2 YFSETQ. CDR3 nucleotide sequence: TGCGCCAGCAGGGACCGCGGGGGAGCAGATACGCAGTATTTT. Translating gives CASRDRGGADTQYF.

Only a few counts were recorded for this clone. The genes are TRBV29-1 and TRBJ1-1; no firm D call. The CDR3 has 12 residues. V lost 8 bases to trimming and J lost 4 bases, with 14 bases between them. Germline-derived CDR1 and CDR2 are SQVTM and ANQGSEA. The DNA for the CDR3 is TGCAGCTCGGGCCCCGATCCCACTGAAGCTTTCTTT. The encoded protein is CSSGPDPTEAFF.

As regards this clone: A read error may explain this, as a much larger clone is one base away. The same CDR3 also results from other DNA sequences found in this sample. CDR3: CASSDSSYNEQFF. CDR3 DNA sequence: TGTGCCAGCAGTGACAGCTCCTACAATGAGCAGTTCTTC. The chain uses TRBV2 and TRBJ2-1; D remains ambiguous. The CDR3 covers 13 residues. V was shortened by 3 bases and J by 0 bases, with 3 bases between the two germline ends. Germline V gives CDR1 SNHLY, CDR2 FYNNEI.

V and J are TRBV7-9 and TRBJ2-1; 9 bases are a match to TRBD2. Germline CDR1 reads SEHNR; CDR2 reads FQNEAQ (reference sequence). The CDR3 runs 16 residues. V lost 1 base to trimming and J lost 4 bases; unmatched junction nucleotides: 5. The CDR3 sequence is CASSLVVSGSYNEQFF. CDR3 DNA: TGTGCCAGCAGCTTAGTTGTTAGCGGGAGTTACAATGAGCAGTTCTTC.

The chain's CDR3 is CASSGEYPNNEQFF. The CDR3 bases are TGCGCCAGCAGTGGAGAGTATCCCAACAATGAGCAGTTCTTC. This chain connects TRBV23-1 to TRBJ2-1; D unclear. TRBV23-1 is an ORF, and what it does is uncertain. The length of the CDR3 is 14 residues. The V and J ends lost 5 bases and 5 bases respectively, with 13 bases between them.

The chain uses TRBV11-2 and TRBJ2-7, with no clear D. Trimming took off 5 bases at V and 4 bases at J, with 18 bases between the two ends. The CDR3 contains 15 residues. Germline assignment: CDR1 SGHAT and CDR2 FQNNGV. CDR3 residues: CASSQVGQLKYEQYF. The DNA of the CDR3 is TGTGCCAGCAGCCAGGTGGGTCAGCTCAAGTACGAGCAGTACTTC.

The chain couples TRBV7-8 to TRBJ2-7; 9 bases fit TRBD2. Germline-derived CDR1 and CDR2 are SGHVS and FQNEAQ. The CDR3 runs to 15 residues. With V trimmed by 2 bases and J by 0 bases, 2 bases remained unmatched. DNA for the CDR3: TGTGCCAGCAGCTTACTAGCGGGAAGCTCCTACGAGCAGTACTTC. Translation gives CASSLLAGSSYEQYF. Using reference TRBV7-8 and TRBJ2-7 for the parts outside the CDR3, the full variable domain is GAGVSQSPRYKVAKRGQDVALRCDPISGHVSLFWYQQALGQGPEFLTYFQNEAQLDKSGLPSDRFFAERPEGSVSTLKIQRTQQEDSAVYLCASSLLAGSSYEQYFGPGTRLTVT.

This sequence joins TRBV7-9 and TRBJ2-5; 8 bases line up with TRBD2. The CDR3 consists of 16 residues. The V gene's germline CDR1 is SEHNR and CDR2 FQNEAQ (reference sequence). Trimming cost V 6 bases and J 1 base; bases outside gene matches: 10. The CDR3 nucleotides read TGTGCCAGCAGACGAGGGACTAGTTCGTTCCAAGAGACCCAGTACTTC. Amino acid sequence: CASRRGTSSFQETQYF.

This clone was found once. The chain combines TRBV10-1 with TRBJ2-1; 7 bases align to TRBD1. Germline V gene lookup returns CDR1 WNHNN and CDR2 SYGVQD (reference sequence). This CDR3 comprises 13 residues. V lost 3 bases to trimming and J lost 7 bases; unmatched junction nucleotides: 3. In nucleotides, the CDR3 is TGCGCCAGCAGTGACAGGGGGTGGAATGAGCAGTTCTTC. This translates into CASSDRGWNEQFF.

The rearrangement uses TRBV28 and TRBJ1-2; possibly TRBD1 for D (5 bases). V lost 2 bases to trimming and J lost 0 bases, with 16 bases between them. The CDR3 extends over 17 amino acids. Germline V gene lookup returns CDR1 MDHEN and CDR2 SYDVKM. The CDR3 sequence: CASSLAVRDPPNYGYTF. DNA of the CDR3: TGTGCCAGCAGTTTAGCAGTCAGGGACCCCCCTAACTATGGCTACACCTTC.

The chain recombines TRBV10-3 with TRBJ2-6, with 9 positions matching TRBD1. CDR1 ENHRY and CDR2 SYGVKD come from the germline V gene. The length of the CDR3 is 17 residues. Germline trimming cut 3 bases from V and 0 bases from J; bases unmatched to any gene: 3. CDR3 sequence: CAISDGTGISGANVLTF. CDR3 DNA sequence: TGTGCCATCAGTGACGGGACAGGGATCTCTGGGGCCAACGTCCTGACTTTC.

The rearrangement joins TRBV4-2 to TRBJ2-5, with unresolved D. The CDR3 length is 15 residues. The V gene's germline CDR1 is LGHNA and CDR2 YNFKEQ. Trimming cost V 0 bases and J 4 bases, with 12 bases left between them. CDR3 loop: CASSQERASRETQYF. The CDR3 coding sequence is TGTGCCAGCAGCCAAGAAAGGGCTAGTCGAGAGACCCAGTACTTC.

The V gene is TRBV11-2, the J gene TRBJ1-2; 12 bases align to TRBD1. The germline CDR1 and CDR2 sequences are SGHAT and FQNNGV. V shed 0 bases and J 3 bases; nucleotides not matched to a gene: 5. This CDR3 is built from 17 residues. This CDR3 reads CASSLDTGQGAYYGYTF. CDR3 sequence (DNA): TGTGCCAGCAGCTTAGATACGGGACAGGGGGCTTACTATGGCTACACCTTC.

The rearrangement links TRBV9 to TRBJ1-4, with D possibly matching TRBD1 (6 bases). CDR3 length: 15 residues. The germline V and J ends were trimmed by 4 bases and 2 bases, with 12 bases remaining between them. Germline CDR1 reads SGDLS; CDR2 reads YYNGEE. CDR3 sequence: CASSNTGWTNEKLFF. The CDR3 DNA follows: TGTGCCAGCAGCAACACAGGGTGGACTAATGAAAAACTGTTTTTT.

The J gene is TRBJ1-1, the V gene TRBV28; no firm D call. Germline V gene lookup returns CDR1 MDHEN and CDR2 SYDVKM. This CDR3 comprises 13 residues. V was clipped by 5 bases and J by 3 bases, with 10 bases between them. DNA of the CDR3: TGTGCCAGCAGTCCTGCGTGGGACACTGAAGCTTTCTTT. Residues: CASSPAWDTEAFF.

V is TRBV7-2 and J is TRBJ1-4; D might be TRBD1 (6 bases). This CDR3 spans 18 amino acids. CDR1 and CDR2 from the germline V gene are SGHTA and FQGNSA. With 5 bases removed from V and 0 bases from J, the gap between germline ends came to 19 bases. The DNA for the CDR3 is TGTGCCAGCAGCCTTGGGACAAGTTATCGTGCAACTAATGAAAAACTGTTTTTT. Translated: CASSLGTSYRATNEKLFF.

In the case of this clone: This specimen includes other DNA sequences encoding the same CDR3. V gene TRBV27 combines with J gene TRBJ2-2; D is possibly TRBD2 (6 bases). The V end lost 0 bases, the J end lost 0 bases, and 8 bases lay between the germline ends. Germline V gene data show CDR1 as MNHEY and CDR2 as SMNVEV (reference sequence). The CDR3 is made up of 16 amino acids. The CDR3: CASSLSAGSNTGELFF. CDR3 DNA: TGTGCCAGCAGTTTATCTGCGGGGTCGAACACCGGGGAGCTGTTTTTT.

In nucleotides, the CDR3 is TGTGCCTGGAGTGTACTGCACCGGGCTAGCGGCCCCCCCTACAATGAGCAGTTCTTC. Translated: CAWSVLHRASGPPYNEQFF. V usage is TRBV30 and J usage is TRBJ2-1, with 7 bases that match TRBD2. Germline CDR1 GTSNPN, CDR2 SVGIG (reference sequence). This CDR3 contains 19 residues. Trimming cost V 0 bases and J 2 bases; bases outside gene matches: 16. The full variable domain, its missing parts supplied by reference TRBV30 and TRBJ2-1, is SQTIHQWPATLVQPVGSPLSLECTVEGTSNPNLYWYRQAAGRGLQLLFYSVGIGQISSEVPQNLSASRPQDRQFILSSKKLLLSDSGFYLCAWSVLHRASGPPYNEQFFGPGTRLTVL.

The chain has TRBV5-4 and TRBJ2-7; 10 positions agree with TRBD2. V was pared by 3 bases and J by 3 bases, with 3 bases of the junction left unmatched. The CDR3 loop spans 14 amino acids. The germline V gene has CDR1 SGHNT and CDR2 YYREEE (reference sequence). The DNA for the CDR3 is TGTGCCAGCAGCTGGGGACTAGCGCGCTACGAGCAGTACTTC. Its protein is CASSWGLARYEQYF.